This TCR beta chain came from a study of PD-1 blockade in classical Hodgkin lymphoma. Points from the study as a whole: Complete responders matched newly diagnosed patients in baseline diversity. Reports described newly diagnosed patients as having lower baseline TCR diversity than healthy donors. Excluded were patients who started nivolumab under 1 year after ASCT, a group that had lower diversity.

Only in-frame clones appear in the TCRdb table, and some are missing; sequencing was by immunoSEQ multiplex PCR. This table has some 52,000 clones, about 89% appearing once. This clone was seen more than once but under ten times. Its specificity is unknown. Described time point: cycle 4 day 1 (C4D1), after 5 to 7 weeks of nivolumab. All patients relapsed after autologous stem cell transplantation, and brentuximab vedotin exposure varied. Under best response, outcomes were complete response, partial response or progressive disease. This clonotype was sampled from a human donor with classical Hodgkin lymphoma. Specimen: peripheral blood mononuclear cells (PBMCs), collected before the fourth cycle of nivolumab.

The CDR3 sequence is CASSRTGQPYEQYF. DNA for the CDR3: TGTGCCAGTAGCCGGACAGGGCAACCCTACGAGCAGTACTTC. The V and J genes are TRBV19 and TRBJ2-7; 8 nucleotides match TRBD1. CDR1 is LNHDA and CDR2 is SQIVND in the germline V gene (reference sequence). The CDR3 is 14 amino acids. With 6 bases clipped from V and 2 bases from J, the junction kept 6 bases outside the gene matches.